Detailed here is one TCR beta chain. The record originates from a study of cytomegalovirus exposure and HLA in healthy donors. The PCR had 60 Vbeta and 13 Jbeta primers. Clones were sequenced by immunoSEQ multiplex PCR, and TCRdb holds only the in-frame ones, with some missing. The sample has around 100,000 clones; roughly three quarters are singletons. The CDR3 runs 14 residues. The germline CDR1 and CDR2 sequences are MNHEY and SVGAGI. V lost 2 bases and J 5 bases, leaving 9 bases between the germline ends. The rearrangement uses TRBV6-5 and TRBJ2-2, with D possibly matching TRBD1 (5 bases). This clonotype originated in a man aged 50-60 years in good health and CMV-seropositive. The material sequenced was PBMCs. The chain's CDR3 is CASSYGAGTGELFF. The DNA of the CDR3 is TGTGCCAGCAGTTACGGGGCAGGGACCGGGGAGCTGTTTTTT.